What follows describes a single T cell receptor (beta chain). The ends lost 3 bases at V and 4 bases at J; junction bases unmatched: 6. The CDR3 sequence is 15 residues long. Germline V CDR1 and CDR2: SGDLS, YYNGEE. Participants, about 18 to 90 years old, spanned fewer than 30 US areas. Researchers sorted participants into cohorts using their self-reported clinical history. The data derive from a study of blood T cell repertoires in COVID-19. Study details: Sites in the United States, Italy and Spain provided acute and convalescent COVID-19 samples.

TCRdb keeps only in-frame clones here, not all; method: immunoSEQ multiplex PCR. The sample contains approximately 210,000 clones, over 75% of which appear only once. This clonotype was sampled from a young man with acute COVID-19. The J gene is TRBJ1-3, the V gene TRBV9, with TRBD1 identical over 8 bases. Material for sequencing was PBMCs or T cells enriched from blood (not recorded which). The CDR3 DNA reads TGTGCCAGCAGCGAGCAGGGGGCATCAGGAAACACCATATATTTT. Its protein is CASSEQGASGNTIYF.